The clone carrying this T cell receptor beta chain was found many times. What it recognizes is unknown. The CDR3 is 14 residues long. V lost 7 bases, J lost 0 bases, and 13 bases lay in between. Germline V gives CDR1 LNHDA, CDR2 SQIVND (reference sequence). It was RNA transcripts that yielded the amplified TCR beta CDR3 regions. TCR CDR3 underwent first-round RT-PCR with the HTBI primer set. TCRdb re-called the multiplex PCR reads through MiXCR, storing one row per CDR3 protein. Of about 690,000 distinct CDR3 sequences in the sample, around a sixth were seen once. This record comes from a study of T cells in Graves' hyperthyroidism and ophthalmopathy. Study-level background: Peripheral blood samples were taken at initial diagnosis, prior to any treatment.

Findings and limits, study-wide: Most thyroid clonotypes that were expanded above 0.001 also turned up in blood.

Sequencing was performed on blood. The chain couples TRBV19 to TRBJ2-7, with D unclear. This clonotype originated in a man aged 45 to 65 with Graves' hyperthyroidism. The CDR3 bases are TGTGCCAGTAACCGCGTACTCGGCTCCTACGAGCAGTACTTC. It specifies CASNRVLGSYEQYF.